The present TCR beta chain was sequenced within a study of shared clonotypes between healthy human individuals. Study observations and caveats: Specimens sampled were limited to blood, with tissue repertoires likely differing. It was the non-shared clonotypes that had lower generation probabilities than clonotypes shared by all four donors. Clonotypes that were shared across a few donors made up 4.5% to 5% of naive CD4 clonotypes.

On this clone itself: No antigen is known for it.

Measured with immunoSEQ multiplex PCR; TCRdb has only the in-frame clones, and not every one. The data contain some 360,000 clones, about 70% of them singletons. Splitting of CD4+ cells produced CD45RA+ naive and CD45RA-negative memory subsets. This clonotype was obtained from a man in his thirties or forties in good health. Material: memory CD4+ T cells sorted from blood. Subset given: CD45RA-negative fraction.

The DNA of the CDR3 is TGTGCCAGTAGACAGGGGCCTTCCTACGAGCAGTACTTC. Residues: CASRQGPSYEQYF. The V gene is TRBV6-1, the J gene TRBJ2-7; 8 bases align to TRBD1. Trimming at V came to 9 bases and at J to 1 base, leaving 5 bases not matched to a gene. Per the germline V gene, CDR1 is MNHNS and CDR2 is SASEGT. This CDR3 has 13 residues.